This T cell receptor beta chain appears in the sequencing data of a study of type 1 regulatory T cells. Findings of the study overall: Type 1 regulatory T cells had a more restricted TCR repertoire than non-type 1 regulatory T cells.

The V gene's germline CDR1 is SNHLY and CDR2 FYNNEI. Deletions cut 8 bases from V and 5 bases from J, with 4 bases between. The CDR3 length is 10 residues. TCRdb re-called the reads through MiXCR, storing one row per CDR3 protein. The sample lists about 67,000 distinct CDR3 sequences, roughly half occurring once. This clonotype was seen a few times. Its matching antigen is unknown. This TCR was sampled from a human donor in good health. The chain employs TRBV2 and TRBJ2-1; D is ambiguous. Source material: cultured non-Tr1 T cells, either the whole culture or a sorted T cell fraction (not recorded which). CDR3 nucleotide sequence: TGTGCCAGCCTAGACAATGAGCAGTTCTTC. Its translation is CASLDNEQFF.